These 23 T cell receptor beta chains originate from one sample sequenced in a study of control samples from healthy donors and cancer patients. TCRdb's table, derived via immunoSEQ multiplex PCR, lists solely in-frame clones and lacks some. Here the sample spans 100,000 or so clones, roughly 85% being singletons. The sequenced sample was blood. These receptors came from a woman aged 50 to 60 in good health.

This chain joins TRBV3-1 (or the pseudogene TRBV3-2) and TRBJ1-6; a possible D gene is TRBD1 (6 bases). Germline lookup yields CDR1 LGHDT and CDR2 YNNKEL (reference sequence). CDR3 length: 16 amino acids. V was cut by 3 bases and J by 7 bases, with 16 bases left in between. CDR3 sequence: CASSHPTGGPNSPLHF. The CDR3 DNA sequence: TGTGCCAGCAGCCACCCGACAGGAGGCCCAAATTCACCCCTCCACTTT.

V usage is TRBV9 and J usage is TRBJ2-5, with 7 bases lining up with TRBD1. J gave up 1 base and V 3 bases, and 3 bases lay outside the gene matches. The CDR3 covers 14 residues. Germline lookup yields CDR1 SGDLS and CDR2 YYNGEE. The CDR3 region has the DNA TGTGCCAGCAGCGAGACAGGGAGCCAAGAGACCCAGTACTTC. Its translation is CASSETGSQETQYF.

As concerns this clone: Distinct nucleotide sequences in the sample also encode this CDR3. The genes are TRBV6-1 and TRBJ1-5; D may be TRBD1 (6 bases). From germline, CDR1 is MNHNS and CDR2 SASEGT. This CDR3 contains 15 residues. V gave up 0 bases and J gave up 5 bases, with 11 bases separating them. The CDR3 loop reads CASSEAGGRDQPQHF. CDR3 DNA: TGTGCCAGCAGTGAAGCGGGGGGGCGCGATCAGCCCCAGCATTTT.

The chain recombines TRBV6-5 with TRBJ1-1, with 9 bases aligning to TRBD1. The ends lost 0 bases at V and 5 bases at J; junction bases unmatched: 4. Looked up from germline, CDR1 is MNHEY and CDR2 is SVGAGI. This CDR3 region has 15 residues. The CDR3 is CASSYSGTGFTEAFF. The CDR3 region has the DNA TGTGCCAGCAGTTACTCGGGGACAGGGTTTACTGAAGCTTTCTTT.

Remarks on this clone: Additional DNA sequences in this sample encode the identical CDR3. CDR3 region: CASSISRNTGELFF. CDR3 sequence (DNA): TGTGCCAGTAGTATAAGTAGAAACACCGGGGAGCTGTTTTTT. V and J are TRBV19 and TRBJ2-2; D call uncertain. V shed 2 bases and J shed 2 bases, with 6 bases lying between them. Germline V gene data show CDR1 as LNHDA and CDR2 as SQIVND (reference sequence). This CDR3 has 14 amino acids.

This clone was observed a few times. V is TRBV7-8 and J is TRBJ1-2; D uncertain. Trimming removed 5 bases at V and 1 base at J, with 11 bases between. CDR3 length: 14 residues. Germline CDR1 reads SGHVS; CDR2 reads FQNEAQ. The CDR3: CASSPRTVNYGYTF. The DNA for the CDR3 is TGTGCCAGCAGCCCACGGACGGTTAACTATGGCTACACCTTC.

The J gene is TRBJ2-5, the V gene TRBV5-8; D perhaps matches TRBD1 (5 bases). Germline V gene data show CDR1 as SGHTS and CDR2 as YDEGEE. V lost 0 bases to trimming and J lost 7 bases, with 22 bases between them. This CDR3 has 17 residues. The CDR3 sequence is CASSLALETVGRGTQYF. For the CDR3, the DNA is TGTGCCAGCAGCTTGGCCTTAGAGACAGTCGGTAGAGGGACCCAGTACTTC.

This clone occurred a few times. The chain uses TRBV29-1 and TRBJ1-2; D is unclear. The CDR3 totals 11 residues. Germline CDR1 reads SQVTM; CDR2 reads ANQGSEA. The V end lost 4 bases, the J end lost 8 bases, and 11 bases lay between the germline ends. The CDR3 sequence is CSVARGAGYTF. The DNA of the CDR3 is TGCAGCGTTGCTCGGGGTGCCGGCTACACCTTC. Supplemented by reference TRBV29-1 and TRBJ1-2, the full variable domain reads SAVISQKPSRDICQRGTSLTIQCQVDSQVTMMFWYRQQPGQSLTLIATANQGSEATYESGFVIDKFPISRPNLTFSTLTVSNMSPEDSSIYLCSVARGAGYTFGSGTRLTVV.

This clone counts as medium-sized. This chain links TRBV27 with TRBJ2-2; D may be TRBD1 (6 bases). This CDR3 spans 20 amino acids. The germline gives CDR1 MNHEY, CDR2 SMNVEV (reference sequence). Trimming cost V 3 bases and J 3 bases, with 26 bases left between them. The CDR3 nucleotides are TGTGCCAGCAGTTTTGATCCCATCCCCTATCACAGGGTACACACCGGGGAGCTGTTTTTT. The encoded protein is CASSFDPIPYHRVHTGELFF.

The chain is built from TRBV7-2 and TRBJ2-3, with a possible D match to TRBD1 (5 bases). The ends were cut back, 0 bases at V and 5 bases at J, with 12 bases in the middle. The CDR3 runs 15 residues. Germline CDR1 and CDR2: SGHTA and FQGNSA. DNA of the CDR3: TGTGCCAGCAGCTTAGCGCTCCAGGGCGTAGATACGCAGTATTTT. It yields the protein CASSLALQGVDTQYF.

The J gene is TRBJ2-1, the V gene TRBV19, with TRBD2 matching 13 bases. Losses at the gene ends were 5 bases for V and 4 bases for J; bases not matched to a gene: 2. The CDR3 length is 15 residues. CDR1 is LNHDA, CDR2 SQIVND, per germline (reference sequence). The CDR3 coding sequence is TGTGCCAGTAGTGGGACTAGCGGGGTTTACAATGAGCAGTTCTTC. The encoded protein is CASSGTSGVYNEQFF.

Here the CDR3 DNA reads TGTGCCAGCAGCCAACTTGGACAGGGGGCAGTAGAGACCCAGTACTTC. This gives the protein CASSQLGQGAVETQYF. The V call is TRBV14, the J call TRBJ2-5; 11 bases map to TRBD1. CDR3 length: 16 amino acids. V lost 2 bases to trimming and J lost 4 bases; unmatched junction nucleotides: 6. Germline V CDR1 and CDR2: SGHDN, FVKESK.

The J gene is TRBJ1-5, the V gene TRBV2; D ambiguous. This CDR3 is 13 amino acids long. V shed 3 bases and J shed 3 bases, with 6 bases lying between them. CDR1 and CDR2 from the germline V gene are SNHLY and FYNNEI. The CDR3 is CASSEGTNQPQHF. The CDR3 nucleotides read TGTGCCAGCAGTGAGGGTACCAATCAGCCCCAGCATTTT.

The CDR3 sequence is CASSQDGGIDTQYF. CDR3 DNA sequence: TGCGCCAGCAGCCAAGATGGGGGGATAGATACGCAGTATTTT. The chain employs TRBV4-3 and TRBJ2-3; D may be TRBD2 (6 bases). CDR3 length equals 14 residues. Looked up from germline, CDR1 is LGHNA and CDR2 is YSLEER. V shed 0 bases and J shed 5 bases, with 9 bases lying between them.

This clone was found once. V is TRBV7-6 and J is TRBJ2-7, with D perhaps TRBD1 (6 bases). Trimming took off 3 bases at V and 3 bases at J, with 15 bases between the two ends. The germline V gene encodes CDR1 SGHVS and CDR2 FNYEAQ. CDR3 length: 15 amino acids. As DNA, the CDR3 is TGTGCCAGCAGCTTGGGGGCAGGGCTTCTCTACGAGCAGTACTTC. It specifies CASSLGAGLLYEQYF. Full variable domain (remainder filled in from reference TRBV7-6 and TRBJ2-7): GAGVSQSPRYKVTKRGQDVALRCDPISGHVSLYWYRQALGQGPEFLTYFNYEAQQDKSGLPNDRFSAERPEGSISTLTIQRTEQRDSAMYRCASSLGAGLLYEQYFGPGTRLTVT.

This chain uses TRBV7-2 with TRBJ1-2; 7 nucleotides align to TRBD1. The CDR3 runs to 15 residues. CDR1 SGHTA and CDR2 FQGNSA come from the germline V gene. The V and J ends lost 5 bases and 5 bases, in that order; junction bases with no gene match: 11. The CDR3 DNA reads TGTGCCAGCAGCCCAGGGGGGAGACAGAGTTATGGCTACACCTTC. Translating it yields CASSPGGRQSYGYTF.

The CDR3 DNA reads as TGCGCCAGCAGCTTGGATCAGATAGATACGCAGTATTTT. Protein sequence: CASSLDQIDTQYF. The genes are TRBV5-1 and TRBJ2-3; D ambiguous. The CDR3 is made up of 13 amino acids. The germline V and J ends were trimmed by 0 bases and 5 bases, with 7 bases remaining between them. Per the germline V gene, CDR1 is SGHRS and CDR2 is YFSETQ.

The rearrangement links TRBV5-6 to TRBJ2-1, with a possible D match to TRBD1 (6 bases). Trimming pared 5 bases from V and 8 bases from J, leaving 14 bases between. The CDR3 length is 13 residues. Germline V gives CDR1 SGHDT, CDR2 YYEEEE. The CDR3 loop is CASRNTGRDEQFF. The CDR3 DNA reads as TGTGCCAGCAGGAATACAGGGCGCGATGAGCAGTTCTTC.

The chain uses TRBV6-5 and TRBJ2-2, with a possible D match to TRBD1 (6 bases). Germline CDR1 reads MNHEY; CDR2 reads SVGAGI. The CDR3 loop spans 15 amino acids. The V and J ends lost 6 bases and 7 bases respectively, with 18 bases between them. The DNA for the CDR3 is TGTGCCAGCAGCCCCCTGGCAGGGGATGGCGGGGAGCTGTTTTTT. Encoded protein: CASSPLAGDGGELFF.

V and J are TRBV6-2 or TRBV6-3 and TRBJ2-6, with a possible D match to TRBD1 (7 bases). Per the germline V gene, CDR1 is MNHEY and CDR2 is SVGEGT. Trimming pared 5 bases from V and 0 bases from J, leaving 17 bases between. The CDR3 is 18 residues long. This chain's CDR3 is CASSQPWQGGSGANVLTF. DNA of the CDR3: TGTGCCAGCAGTCAGCCGTGGCAGGGGGGCTCTGGGGCCAACGTCCTGACTTTC.

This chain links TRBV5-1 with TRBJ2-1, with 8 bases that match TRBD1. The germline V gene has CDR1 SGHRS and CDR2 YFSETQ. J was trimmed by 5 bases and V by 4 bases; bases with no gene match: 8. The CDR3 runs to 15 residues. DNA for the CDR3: TGCGCCAGCAGCCTCCGGGACAGGCTCAACAATGAGCAGTTCTTC. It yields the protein CASSLRDRLNNEQFF.

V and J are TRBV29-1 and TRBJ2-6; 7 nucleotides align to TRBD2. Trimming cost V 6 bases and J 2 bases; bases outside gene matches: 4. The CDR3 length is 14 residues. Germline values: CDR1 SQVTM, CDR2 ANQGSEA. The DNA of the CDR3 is TGCAGCGTGATACTAGCGACTGGGGCCAACGTCCTGACTTTC. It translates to CSVILATGANVLTF.

Written as DNA, the CDR3 is TGTGCCAGTAGTATAGAAGGACCAGGGCGTGGGGAGACCCAGTACTTC. Residues: CASSIEGPGRGETQYF. J is TRBJ2-5 and V is TRBV19, with D perhaps TRBD1 (5 bases). V lost 0 bases and J lost 5, with 16 bases in between. Germline V lookup: CDR1 LNHDA, CDR2 SQIVND (reference sequence). The length of the CDR3 is 16 residues. The complete variable domain, with remaining parts taken from reference TRBV19 and TRBJ2-5, reads DGGITQSPKYLFRKEGQNVTLSCEQNLNHDAMYWYRQDPGQGLRLIYYSQIVNDFQKGDIAEGYSVSREKKESFPLTVTSAQKNPTAFYLCASSIEGPGRGETQYFGPGTRLLVL.